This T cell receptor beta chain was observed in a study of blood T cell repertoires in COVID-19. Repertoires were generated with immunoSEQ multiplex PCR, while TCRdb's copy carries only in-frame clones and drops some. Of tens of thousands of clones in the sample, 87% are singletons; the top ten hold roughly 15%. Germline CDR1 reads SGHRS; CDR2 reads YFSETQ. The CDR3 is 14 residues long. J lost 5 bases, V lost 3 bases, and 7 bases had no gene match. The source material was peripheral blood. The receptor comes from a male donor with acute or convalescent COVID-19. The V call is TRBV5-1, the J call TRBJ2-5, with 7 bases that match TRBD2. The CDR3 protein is CASSSDPGGETQYF. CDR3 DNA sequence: TGCGCCAGCAGCTCCGACCCCGGGGGGGAGACCCAGTACTTC.